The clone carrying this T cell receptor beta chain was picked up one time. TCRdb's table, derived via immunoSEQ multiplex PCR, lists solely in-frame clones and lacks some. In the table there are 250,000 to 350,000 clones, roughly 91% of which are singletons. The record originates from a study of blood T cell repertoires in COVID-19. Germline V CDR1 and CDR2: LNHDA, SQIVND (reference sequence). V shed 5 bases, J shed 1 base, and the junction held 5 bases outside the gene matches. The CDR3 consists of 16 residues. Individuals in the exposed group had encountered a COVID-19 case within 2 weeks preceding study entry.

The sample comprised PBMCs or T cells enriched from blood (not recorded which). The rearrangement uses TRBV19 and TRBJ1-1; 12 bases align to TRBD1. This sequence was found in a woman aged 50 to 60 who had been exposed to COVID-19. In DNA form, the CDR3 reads TGTGCCAGTAGTCGGGACAGGGGGCCGAGGAACACTGAAGCTTTCTTT. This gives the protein CASSRDRGPRNTEAFF. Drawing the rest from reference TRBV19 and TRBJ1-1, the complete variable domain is DGGITQSPKYLFRKEGQNVTLSCEQNLNHDAMYWYRQDPGQGLRLIYYSQIVNDFQKGDIAEGYSVSREKKESFPLTVTSAQKNPTAFYLCASSRDRGPRNTEAFFGQGTRLTVV.